The 3 T cell receptor beta chains in this list originate from one sample, sequenced in a study of T cells in localized non-small cell lung cancer. Sequencing was performed with immunoSEQ multiplex PCR; in TCRdb, only in-frame clones are kept and a portion is missing. Among under 150,000 clones listed, around 90% were seen once. The sample in question was peripheral blood, obtained before any cancer treatment. The receptors shown here come from a female donor at least 60 years old with stage I lung adenocarcinoma.

The rearrangement joins TRBV6-5 to TRBJ1-2, with 7 bases identical to TRBD1. Looked up from germline, CDR1 is MNHEY and CDR2 is SVGAGI. The CDR3 consists of 13 residues. V dropped 6 bases and J dropped 5; count of bases not matched to a gene: 6. DNA for the CDR3: TGTGCCAGCAGCATTGGACAGGAATATGGCTACACCTTC. Residues: CASSIGQEYGYTF.

The chain joins TRBV7-6 to TRBJ2-7; 10 bases align to TRBD2. V gave up 0 bases and J gave up 5 bases; unmatched junction bases: 4. The germline gives CDR1 SGHVS, CDR2 FNYEAQ. This CDR3 contains 15 residues. The CDR3 protein is CASSLALAGVHEQYF. For the CDR3, the DNA is TGTGCCAGCAGCTTAGCCCTAGCGGGAGTCCACGAGCAGTACTTC. Variable domain in full (rest from reference TRBV7-6 and TRBJ2-7): GAGVSQSPRYKVTKRGQDVALRCDPISGHVSLYWYRQALGQGPEFLTYFNYEAQQDKSGLPNDRFSAERPEGSISTLTIQRTEQRDSAMYRCASSLALAGVHEQYFGPGTRLTVT.

The J gene is TRBJ2-7, the V gene TRBV30; 8 nucleotides align to TRBD1. Germline CDR1 and CDR2: GTSNPN and SVGIG (reference sequence). Trimming took 8 bases from V and 6 from J; bases not matched to a gene: 12. The CDR3 totals 13 residues. In nucleotides, the CDR3 is TGTGCCAGCAACCAGGACAGGGTTGGCGAGCAGTACTTC. Translated, it gives CASNQDRVGEQYF.